These 22 T cell receptor beta chains were all obtained from the same sample, sequenced in a study of blood T cells in healthy people across ages. Through a sample-barcoded 5' primer and a J-beta primer mix, a second PCR was run for roughly 6 to 12 cycles. TCRdb analysed the 5' RACE reads with MiXCR anew, one entry per CDR3 protein. The sample records 650,000 to 800,000 distinct CDR3 sequences, 40% to 50% being singletons. Source material: blood. The receptors derive from a man between 60 and 70 years old in good health.

This clonotype was found a few times. CDR3 loop: CASSLSVRGELFF. The CDR3 DNA reads as TGCGCCAGCAGCTTGTCTGTGCGGGGGGAGCTGTTTTTT. This rearrangement joins TRBV5-1 to TRBJ2-2; D unclear. The V end lost 1 base, the J end lost 8 bases, and 9 bases lay between the germline ends. CDR1 and CDR2 (germline): SGHRS, YFSETQ. CDR3 length equals 13 residues.

The chain carries TRBV3-1 and TRBJ2-1; TRBD2 matches 10 bases. There are 14 residues in the CDR3. J gave up 8 bases and V 4 bases, and 5 bases lay outside the gene matches. The V gene's germline CDR1 is LGHDT and CDR2 YNNKEL (reference sequence). CDR3 DNA sequence: TGTGCCAGCAGCCTTAGCGGGGGGCTGGATGAGCAGTTCTTC. Protein sequence: CASSLSGGLDEQFF.

V gene TRBV5-1 combines with J gene TRBJ1-4, with D possibly being TRBD1 (6 bases). Germline loops: CDR1 SGHRS, CDR2 YFSETQ. The V end was cut by 0 bases, the J end by 3 bases, with 9 bases between. The CDR3 spans 15 residues. The CDR3 bases are TGCGCCAGCAGCTTGGGGGGGACACCTAATGAAAAACTGTTTTTT. It is translated as CASSLGGTPNEKLFF.

This sequence joins TRBV12-3 or TRBV12-4 and TRBJ2-7, with TRBD1 matching over 8 bases. CDR3 length: 11 residues. In DNA, the CDR3 is TGTGCTTCCGGGACAGGTGATGAGCAGTACTTC. Translated: CASGTGDEQYF.

The V and J genes are TRBV6-1 and TRBJ2-1; 8 bases are shared with TRBD1. With 3 bases clipped from V and 7 bases from J, the junction kept 8 bases outside the gene matches. CDR1 MNHNS and CDR2 SASEGT come from the germline V gene. The CDR3 sequence is 15 residues long. CDR3 loop: CASSDRDRFYNEQFF. In DNA form, the CDR3 reads TGTGCCAGCAGTGACCGGGACAGGTTTTATAATGAGCAGTTCTTC.

The V call is TRBV20-1, the J call TRBJ1-1; possibly TRBD1 for D (6 bases). V dropped 6 bases and J dropped 0 bases, with 14 bases sitting between them. CDR3 length: 14 amino acids. Germline loops: CDR1 DFQATT, CDR2 SNEGSKA (reference sequence). CDR3 region: CSATDSRMNTEAFF. In DNA form, the CDR3 reads TGCAGTGCCACGGACAGCAGAATGAACACTGAAGCTTTCTTT.

The V call is TRBV3-1, the J call TRBJ2-3; D ambiguous. Germline V gene sequence: CDR1 LGHDT, CDR2 YNNKEL (reference sequence). The CDR3 contains 18 residues. V lost 4 bases, J lost 2 bases, and 22 bases lay in between. The CDR3 loop is CASSPSFIESQVTDTQYF. The CDR3, as DNA: TGTGCCAGCAGCCCTTCCTTTATTGAATCCCAAGTCACAGATACGCAGTATTTT.

This chain connects TRBV4-3 to TRBJ2-1; 8 nucleotides line up with TRBD2. V gave up 1 base and J gave up 1 base; unmatched junction bases: 6. The germline gives CDR1 LGHNA, CDR2 YSLEER. The CDR3 has 17 residues. The CDR3 spells CASSQVPAGGSYNEQFF. The DNA for the CDR3 is TGCGCCAGCAGCCAAGTTCCTGCGGGGGGTTCCTACAATGAGCAGTTCTTC.

V usage is TRBV13 and J usage is TRBJ2-3; 12 bases map to TRBD2. V shed 5 bases and J 6 bases; nucleotides not matched to a gene: 12. Germline V gene sequence: CDR1 PRHDT, CDR2 FYEKMQ (reference sequence). This CDR3 is 17 amino acids long. The CDR3, as DNA: TGTGCCAGCAGCCGTTCCGCGACTAGCGGGGGAGGGGATACGCAGTATTTT. Translating it yields CASSRSATSGGGDTQYF.

The chain carries TRBV5-5 and TRBJ2-2; TRBD1 is a possible D gene (6 bases). The CDR3 contains 16 residues. Trimming removed 0 bases from V and 3 bases from J, with 12 bases in between. Germline assignment: CDR1 SGHKS and CDR2 YYEKEE (reference sequence). CDR3 DNA sequence: TGTGCCAGCAGCTTGGACCTACAGGGATACACCGGGGAGCTGTTTTTT. Amino acid sequence: CASSLDLQGYTGELFF.

This chain joins TRBV30 and TRBJ2-4; tentative D call: TRBD2 (6 bases). Near its end, the DNA agrees better with TRBJ2-7, so the J call may be wrong. In germline, CDR1 is GTSNPN, CDR2 SVGIG (reference sequence). The CDR3 is 12 residues long. CDR3 sequence (DNA): TGTGCCAGTGGGAGGAACTCCTACGAGCAGTACTTC. Its protein product is CASGRNSYEQYF.

The V call is TRBV14, the J call TRBJ1-1; D gene unclear. This CDR3 is 13 amino acids long. Germline CDR1 SGHDN, CDR2 FVKESK. V lost 5 bases, J lost 3 bases, and 10 bases lay in between. The CDR3 is CASSLLGDTEAFF. In DNA, the CDR3 is TGTGCCAGCAGCTTGCTAGGTGACACTGAAGCTTTCTTT.

This chain joins TRBV13 and TRBJ2-5, with D tentatively TRBD1 or TRBD2 (5 bases each). This CDR3 comprises 16 residues. Germline CDR1 reads PRHDT; CDR2 reads FYEKMQ (reference sequence). V lost 5 bases and J 11 bases, leaving 27 bases between the germline ends. CDR3 in amino acids: CASSPAGRELLEEQYF. CDR3 DNA sequence: TGTGCCAGCAGCCCTGCGGGCAGGGAATTATTAGAGGAGCAGTACTTC.

The chain employs TRBV28 and TRBJ1-2; D uncertain. V was cut by 5 bases and J by 8 bases, with 12 bases left in between. Germline assignment: CDR1 MDHEN and CDR2 SYDVKM. This CDR3 has 12 residues. CDR3 sequence reads: CASSPALGGYTF. The DNA for the CDR3 is TGTGCCAGCAGTCCTGCTCTGGGGGGCTACACCTTC.

This clonotype was counted a single time. This chain connects TRBV4-1 to TRBJ2-6; 10 nucleotides match TRBD1. This CDR3 has 18 amino acids. Per the germline V gene, CDR1 is MGHRA and CDR2 is YSYEKL. With 5 bases clipped from V and 8 bases from J, the junction kept 15 bases outside the gene matches. CDR3 residues: CASSRTGGRPSGSNVLTF. As DNA, the CDR3 is TGCGCCAGCAGCAGGACAGGGGGAAGACCGTCCGGGTCCAACGTCCTGACTTTC.

This clonotype showed up just a few times. The chain joins TRBV5-1 to TRBJ2-1, with 7 positions matching TRBD1. J was trimmed by 1 base and V by 9 bases; bases with no gene match: 7. CDR1 is SGHRS, CDR2 YFSETQ, per germline. The CDR3 length is 14 residues. The DNA of the CDR3 is TGCGCCACCTCTGAGGGACAGTCCTACAATGAGCAGTTCTTC. Amino acid sequence: CATSEGQSYNEQFF.

This clonotype was picked up a small number of times. The V call is TRBV20-1, the J call TRBJ2-7; 7 bases map to TRBD2. The J call may be wrong; the DNA end is better matched by TRBJ2-5. The CDR3 length is 13 residues. Germline CDR1 and CDR2: DFQATT and SNEGSKA (reference sequence). CDR3 sequence: CSAASGPRETQYF. In nucleotides, the CDR3 is TGCAGTGCCGCTAGCGGTCCCAGGGAGACCCAGTACTTC.

Turning to this clonotype: One end of the junction does not line up with germline, which may come from a read error. V is TRBV5-6 and J is TRBJ2-7; D perhaps matches TRBD2 (5 bases). This CDR3 is built from 16 residues. Germline values: CDR1 SGHDT, CDR2 YYEEEE. The CDR3 region has the DNA TGTGCCAGCACCTTGAAGACGGGAAGGGATCCGGGCGAGCAGTACTTC. Amino acid sequence: CASTLKTGRDPGEQYF. The whole variable domain, remainder taken from reference TRBV5-6 and TRBJ2-7, is DAGVTQSPTHLIKTRGQQVTLRCSPKSGHDTVSWYQQALGQGPQFIFQYYEEEERQRGNFPDRFSGHQFPNYSSELNVNALLLGDSALYLCASTLKTGRDPGEQYFGPGTRLTVT.

The chain recombines TRBV7-2 with TRBJ2-3; TRBD1 aligns across 8 bases. The J segment lost 2 bases and the V segment lost 4 bases, leaving 11 bases of the junction unmatched. This CDR3 has 17 residues. From germline, CDR1 is SGHTA and CDR2 FQGNSA. CDR3 residues: CASSYRTGRGLTDTQYF. DNA of the CDR3: TGTGCCAGCAGCTACAGGACAGGGAGAGGCCTCACAGATACGCAGTATTTT.

Many counts were recorded for this clonotype. This chain links TRBV4-3 with TRBJ2-7; D possibly uses TRBD1 or TRBD2 (5 bases each). V was pared by 8 bases and J by 3 bases, with 11 bases between. The CDR3 covers 12 residues. Germline values: CDR1 LGHNA, CDR2 YSLEER. Here the CDR3 DNA reads TGCGCCAGCGCCGGGGACGTCTACGAGCAGTACTTC. Its protein is CASAGDVYEQYF.

CDR3 protein: CASSFAGVQETQFF. CDR3 nucleotides: TGTGCCAGCAGTTTTGCGGGGGTACAAGAGACCCAGTTCTTC. The rearrangement uses TRBV6-2 or TRBV6-3 and TRBJ2-5, with 7 bases identical to TRBD2. Judging by the DNA end, TRBJ2-1 fits better; the J call may be wrong. CDR1 is MNHEY and CDR2 is SVGEGT in the germline V gene. The CDR3 is 14 amino acids.

This clonotype was picked up many times. The CDR3 sequence is CSVGLAQETQYF. Written as DNA, the CDR3 is TGCAGCGTTGGGCTAGCACAAGAGACCCAGTACTTC. The V gene is TRBV29-1, the J gene TRBJ2-5; weak D call: TRBD2 (5 bases). The V end lost 4 bases, the J end lost 2 bases, and 8 bases lay between the germline ends. The CDR3 is 12 residues long. Germline loops: CDR1 SQVTM, CDR2 ANQGSEA.